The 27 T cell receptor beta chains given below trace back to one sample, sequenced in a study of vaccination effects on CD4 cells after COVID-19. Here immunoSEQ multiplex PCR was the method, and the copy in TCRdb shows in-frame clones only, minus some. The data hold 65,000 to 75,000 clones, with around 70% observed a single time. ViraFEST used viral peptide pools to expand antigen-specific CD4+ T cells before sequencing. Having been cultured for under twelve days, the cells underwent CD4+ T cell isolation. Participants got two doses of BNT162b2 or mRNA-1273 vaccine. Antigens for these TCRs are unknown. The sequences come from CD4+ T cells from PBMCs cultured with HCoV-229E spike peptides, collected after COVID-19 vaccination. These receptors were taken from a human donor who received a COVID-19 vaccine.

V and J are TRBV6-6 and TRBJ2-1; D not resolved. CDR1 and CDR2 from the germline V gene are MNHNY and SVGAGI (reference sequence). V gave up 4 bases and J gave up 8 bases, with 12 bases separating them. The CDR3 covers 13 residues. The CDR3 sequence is CASSSPPVDEQFF. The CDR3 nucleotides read TGTGCCAGCAGTTCCCCCCCGGTCGATGAGCAGTTCTTC.

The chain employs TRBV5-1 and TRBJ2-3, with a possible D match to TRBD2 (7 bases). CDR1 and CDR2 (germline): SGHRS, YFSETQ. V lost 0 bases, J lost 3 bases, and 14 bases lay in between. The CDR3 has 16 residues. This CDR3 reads CASSLGGGARTDTQYF. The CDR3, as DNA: TGCGCCAGCAGCTTGGGAGGGGGGGCGAGGACAGATACGCAGTATTTT.

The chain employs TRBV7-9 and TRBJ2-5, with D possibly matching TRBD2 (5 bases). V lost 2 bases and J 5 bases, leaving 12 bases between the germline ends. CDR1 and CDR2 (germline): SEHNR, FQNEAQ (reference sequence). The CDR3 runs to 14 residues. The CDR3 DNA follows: TGTGCCAGCAGCTTACTTACTAGTACGGAGACCCAGTACTTC. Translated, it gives CASSLLTSTETQYF. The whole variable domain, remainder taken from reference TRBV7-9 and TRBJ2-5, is DTGVSQNPRHKITKRGQNVTFRCDPISEHNRLYWYRQTLGQGPEFLTYFQNEAQLEKSRLLSDRFSAERPKGSFSTLEIQRTEQGDSAMYLCASSLLTSTETQYFGPGTRLLVL.

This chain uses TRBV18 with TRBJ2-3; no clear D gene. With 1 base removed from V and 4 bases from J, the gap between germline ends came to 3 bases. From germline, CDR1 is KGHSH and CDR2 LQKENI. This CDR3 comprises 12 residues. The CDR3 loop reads CASSPLPDTQYF. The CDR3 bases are TGTGCCAGCTCACCACTCCCAGATACGCAGTATTTT.

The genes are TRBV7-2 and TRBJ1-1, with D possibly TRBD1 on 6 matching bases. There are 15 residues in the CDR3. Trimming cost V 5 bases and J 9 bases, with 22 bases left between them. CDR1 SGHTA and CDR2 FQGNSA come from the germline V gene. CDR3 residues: CASSPWTDSTLKAFF. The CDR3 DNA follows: TGTGCCAGCAGCCCGTGGACAGACAGTACCCTTAAAGCTTTCTTT.

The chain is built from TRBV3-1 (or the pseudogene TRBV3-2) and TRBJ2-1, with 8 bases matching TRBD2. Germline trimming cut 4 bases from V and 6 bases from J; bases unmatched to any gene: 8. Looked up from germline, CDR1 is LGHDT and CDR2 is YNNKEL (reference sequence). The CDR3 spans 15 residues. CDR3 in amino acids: CASSPGTRPSNEQFF. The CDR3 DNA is TGTGCCAGCAGCCCCGGGACTAGACCCAGCAATGAGCAGTTCTTC.

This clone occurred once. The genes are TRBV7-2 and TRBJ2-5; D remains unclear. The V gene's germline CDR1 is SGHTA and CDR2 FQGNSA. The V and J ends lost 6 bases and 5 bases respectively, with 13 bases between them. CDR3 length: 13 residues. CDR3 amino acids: CASRSTGFETQYF. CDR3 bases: TGTGCCAGCAGATCCACCGGGTTCGAGACCCAGTACTTC.

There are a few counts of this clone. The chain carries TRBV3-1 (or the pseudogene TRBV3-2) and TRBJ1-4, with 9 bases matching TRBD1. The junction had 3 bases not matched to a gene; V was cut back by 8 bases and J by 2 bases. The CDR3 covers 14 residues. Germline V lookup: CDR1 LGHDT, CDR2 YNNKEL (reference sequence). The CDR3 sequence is CASADRGTNEKLFF. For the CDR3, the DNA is TGTGCCAGCGCGGACAGGGGCACTAATGAAAAACTGTTTTTT.

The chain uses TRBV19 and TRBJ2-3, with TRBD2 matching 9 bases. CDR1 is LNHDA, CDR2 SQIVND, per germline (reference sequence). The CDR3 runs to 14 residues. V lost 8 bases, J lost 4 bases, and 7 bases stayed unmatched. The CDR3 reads CASRAAGGADTQYF. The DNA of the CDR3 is TGTGCCAGTCGGGCTGCGGGGGGGGCAGATACGCAGTATTTT. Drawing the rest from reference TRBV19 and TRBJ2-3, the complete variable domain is DGGITQSPKYLFRKEGQNVTLSCEQNLNHDAMYWYRQDPGQGLRLIYYSQIVNDFQKGDIAEGYSVSREKKESFPLTVTSAQKNPTAFYLCASRAAGGADTQYFGPGTRLTVL.

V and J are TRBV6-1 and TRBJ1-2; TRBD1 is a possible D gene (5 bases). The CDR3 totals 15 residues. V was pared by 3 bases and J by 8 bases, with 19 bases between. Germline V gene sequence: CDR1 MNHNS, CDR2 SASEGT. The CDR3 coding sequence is TGTGCCAGCAGTGAGACTGAGACCTCGGGGGGGGGCTACACCTTC. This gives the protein CASSETETSGGGYTF.

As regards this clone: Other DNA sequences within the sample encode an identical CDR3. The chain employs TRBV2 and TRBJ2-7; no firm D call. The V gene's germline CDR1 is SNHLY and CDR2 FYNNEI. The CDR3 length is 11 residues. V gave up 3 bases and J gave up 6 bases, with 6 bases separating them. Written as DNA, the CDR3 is TGTGCCAGCAGTGAGGTAGGCGAGCAGTACGTC. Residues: CASSEVGEQYV.

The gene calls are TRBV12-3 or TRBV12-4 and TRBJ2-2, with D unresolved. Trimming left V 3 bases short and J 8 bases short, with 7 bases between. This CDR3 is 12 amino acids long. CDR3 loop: CASSFFPGELFF. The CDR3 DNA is TGTGCCAGCAGTTTTTTTCCGGGGGAGCTGTTTTTT.

The CDR3: CASSVAGGEQYV. The DNA of the CDR3 is TGTGCCAGTAGTGTCGCAGGGGGCGAGCAGTACGTC. The chain is built from TRBV19 and TRBJ2-7; 7 nucleotides align to TRBD1. Germline loops: CDR1 LNHDA, CDR2 SQIVND (reference sequence). V was clipped by 5 bases and J by 6 bases; unmatched bases: 4. There are 12 residues in the CDR3.

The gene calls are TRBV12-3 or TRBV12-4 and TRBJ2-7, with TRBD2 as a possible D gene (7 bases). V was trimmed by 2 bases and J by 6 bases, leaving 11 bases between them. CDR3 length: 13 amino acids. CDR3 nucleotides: TGTGCCAGCAGTTTATCACGGGGGGCCGAGCAGTACGTC. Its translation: CASSLSRGAEQYV.

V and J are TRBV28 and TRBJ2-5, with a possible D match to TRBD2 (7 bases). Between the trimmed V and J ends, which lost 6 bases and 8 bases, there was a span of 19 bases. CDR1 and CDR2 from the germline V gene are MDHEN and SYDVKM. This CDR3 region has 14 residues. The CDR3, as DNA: TGTGCCAGCAGCCGTGGGGGGGCCAAGACCACCCAGTACTTC. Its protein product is CASSRGGAKTTQYF.

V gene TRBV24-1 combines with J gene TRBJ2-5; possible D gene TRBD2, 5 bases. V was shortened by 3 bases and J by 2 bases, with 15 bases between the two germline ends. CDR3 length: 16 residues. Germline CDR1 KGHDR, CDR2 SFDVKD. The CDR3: CATSDDYGSGQETQYF. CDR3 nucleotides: TGTGCCACCAGTGATGACTATGGGTCGGGACAAGAGACCCAGTACTTC.

The CDR3 sequence: CASSQTGAYYGYTF. The DNA for the CDR3 is TGTGCCAGCAGCCAGACCGGGGCGTACTATGGCTACACCTTC. The chain carries TRBV5-8 and TRBJ1-2, with D tentatively TRBD1 (5 bases). V was clipped by 4 bases and J by 3 bases, with 13 bases between them. Germline V lookup: CDR1 SGHTS, CDR2 YDEGEE. There are 14 residues in the CDR3.

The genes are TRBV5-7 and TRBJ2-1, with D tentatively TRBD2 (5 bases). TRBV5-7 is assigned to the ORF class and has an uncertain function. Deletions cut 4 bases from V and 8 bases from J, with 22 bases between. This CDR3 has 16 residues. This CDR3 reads CASSLNRDVQLDEQFF. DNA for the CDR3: TGTGCCAGCAGCCTGAATCGGGATGTTCAATTGGATGAGCAGTTCTTC.

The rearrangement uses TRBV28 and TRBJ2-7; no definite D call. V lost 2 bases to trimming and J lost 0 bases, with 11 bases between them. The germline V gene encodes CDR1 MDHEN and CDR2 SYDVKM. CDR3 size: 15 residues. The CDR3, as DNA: TGTGCCAGCAGTTTAGGCCCCCCCAGCTCCTACGAGCAGTACGTC. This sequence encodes CASSLGPPSSYEQYV.

The CDR3 region is CASSSSRDNYGYTF. Written as DNA, the CDR3 is TGTGCCAGCTCATCGAGCAGGGATAACTATGGCTACACCTTC. The chain links TRBV18 to TRBJ1-2, with D perhaps matching TRBD1 (5 bases). There are 14 residues in the CDR3. The ends were cut back, 5 bases at V and 1 base at J, with 11 bases in the middle. Per the germline V gene, CDR1 is KGHSH and CDR2 is LQKENI.

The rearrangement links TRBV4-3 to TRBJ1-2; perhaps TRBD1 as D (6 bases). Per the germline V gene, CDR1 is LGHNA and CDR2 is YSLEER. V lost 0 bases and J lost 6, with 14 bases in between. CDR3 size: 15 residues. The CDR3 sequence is CASSQDRGPSHGYTF. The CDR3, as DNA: TGCGCCAGCAGCCAAGACAGGGGCCCGAGCCATGGCTACACCTTC.

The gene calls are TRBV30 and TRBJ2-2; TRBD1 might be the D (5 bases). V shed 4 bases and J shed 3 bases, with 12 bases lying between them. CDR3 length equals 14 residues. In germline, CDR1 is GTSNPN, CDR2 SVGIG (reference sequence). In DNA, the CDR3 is TGTGCCTGGAATCAGGGTGTGGACACCGGGGAGCTGTTTTTT. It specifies CAWNQGVDTGELFF.

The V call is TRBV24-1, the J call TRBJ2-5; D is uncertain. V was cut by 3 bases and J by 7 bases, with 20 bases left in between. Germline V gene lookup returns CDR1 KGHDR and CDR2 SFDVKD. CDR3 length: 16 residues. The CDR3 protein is CATSDRSTDPPATQYF. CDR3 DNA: TGTGCCACCAGTGATCGGTCGACTGATCCCCCCGCGACCCAGTACTTC.

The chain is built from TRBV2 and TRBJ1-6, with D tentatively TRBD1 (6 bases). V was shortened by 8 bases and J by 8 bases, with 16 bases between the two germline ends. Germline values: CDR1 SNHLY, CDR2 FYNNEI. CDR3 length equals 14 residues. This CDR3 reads CASGVRQADSPLHF. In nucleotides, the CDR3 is TGTGCCAGCGGGGTCCGACAGGCGGATTCACCCCTCCACTTT.

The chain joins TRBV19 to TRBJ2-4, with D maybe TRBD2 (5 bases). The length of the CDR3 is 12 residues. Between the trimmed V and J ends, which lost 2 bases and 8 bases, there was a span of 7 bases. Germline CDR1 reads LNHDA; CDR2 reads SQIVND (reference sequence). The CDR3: CASSILRDIQYF. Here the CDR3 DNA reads TGTGCCAGTAGTATATTGAGGGACATTCAGTACTTC.

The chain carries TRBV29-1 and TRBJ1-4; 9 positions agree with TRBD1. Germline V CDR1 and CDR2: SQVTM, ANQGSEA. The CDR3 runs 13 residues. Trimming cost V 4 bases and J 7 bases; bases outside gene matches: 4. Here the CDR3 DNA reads TGCAGCGTTGGGGGACAGGGAGGTGAAAAACTGTTTTTT. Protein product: CSVGGQGGEKLFF.

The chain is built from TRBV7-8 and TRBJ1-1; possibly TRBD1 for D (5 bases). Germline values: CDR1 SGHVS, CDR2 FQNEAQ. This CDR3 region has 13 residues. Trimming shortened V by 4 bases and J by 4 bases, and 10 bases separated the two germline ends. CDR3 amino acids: CASSYSGRTEAFF. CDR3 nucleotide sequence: TGTGCCAGCAGCTATTCAGGGCGCACTGAAGCTTTCTTT.